These T cell receptor beta chains were read from a single sample in a study of T cells after yellow fever vaccination. TCRdb re-analysed the 5' RACE reads in MiXCR, keeping a single row per CDR3 protein. The data hold about 500,000 distinct CDR3 sequences, with about a sixth observed a single time. Sequenced material: PBMCs, taken 5 days after the first yellow fever vaccination. The receptors were gathered from a man in his late teens or twenties who received the YFV17D yellow fever vaccine. Each CDR3 is given with its conserved first and last residue. A D gene is named only where the DNA matches it firmly. Size is omitted from some rows. Given values are once, few, many or a class for expanded clones.

clone_size	v_call	d_call	j_call	cdr3_nt	cdr3_aa
many	TRBV5-1	NA	TRBJ2-7	TGCGCCAGCAGCTGGAATGCCCGGGGAACCTACGAGCAGTACTTC	CASSWNARGTYEQYF
many	TRBV5-1	NA	TRBJ2-7	TGCGCCAGCAGCTTGGAGGCCGGTCCCTACGAGCAGTACTTC	CASSLEAGPYEQYF
NA	TRBV7-9	TRBD1	TRBJ1-5	TGTGCCAGCGGACCAGACAGGGGACGGGTACAGCCCCAGCATTTT	CASGPDRGRVQPQHF
NA	TRBV20-1	TRBD2	TRBJ2-3	TGCAGTGCTAGCCCTAGCGGGAGTGGTAGAGATACGCAGTATTTT	CSASPSGSGRDTQYF
few	TRBV7-8	NA	TRBJ2-1	TGTGCCAGCAGCCGAGGACATGAGCAGTTCTTC	CASSRGHEQFF
few	TRBV29-1	NA	TRBJ2-2	TGCAGCGTTGTCACCACCGGGGAGCTGTTTTTT	CSVVTTGELFF
NA	TRBV6-1	NA	TRBJ2-3	TGTGCCACCACGGGGCGCACAGATACGCAGTATTTT	CATTGRTDTQYF
many	TRBV12-3/TRBV12-4	NA	TRBJ2-1	TGTGCCAGCAGTACCAGGGGCTCCTACAATGAGCAGTTCTTC	CASSTRGSYNEQFF
few	TRBV5-1	NA	TRBJ1-2	TGCGCCAGCAGCAAGGGTGGTGGCTACACCTTC	CASSKGGGYTF
many	TRBV3-1	NA	TRBJ1-1	TGTGCCAGCAGCCCGAGTGAGGCTAACACTGAAGCTTTCTTT	CASSPSEANTEAFF
few	TRBV4-1	NA	TRBJ2-7	TGCGCCAGCAATCCCACGGGGGGCCGGAACGAGCAGTACTTC	CASNPTGGRNEQYF
few	TRBV4-1	TRBD1	TRBJ1-6	TGCGCCAGCAGCCCGGGACAGGGGACCATCCAGGGCCTCCACTTT	CASSPGQGTIQGLHF
NA	TRBV12-3/TRBV12-4	NA	TRBJ1-1	TGTGCCAGCAACACCTTTCAGGGGTTTGAAGCTTTCTTT	CASNTFQGFEAFF
few	TRBV29-1	NA	TRBJ2-2	TGCAGCGTTGAAAGCAGGGGCTCGGCCGGGGAGCTGTTTTTT	CSVESRGSAGELFF
few	TRBV29-1	NA	TRBJ2-1	TGCAGCGTTGTGTCTAGCACCAATCACAATGAGCAGTTCTTC	CSVVSSTNHNEQFF
NA	TRBV18	NA	TRBJ1-1	TGTGCCAGTTCGGGAGAGGGAAAAGACACTGAAGCTTTCTTT	CASSGEGKDTEAFF
NA	TRBV5-1	TRBD1	TRBJ2-7	TGCGCCAGCAGCTTGGCCAATGGACAGGGCAACTACGAGCAGTACTTC	CASSLANGQGNYEQYF
few	TRBV27	NA	TRBJ1-2	TGTGCCAGCAGTTTAACGGGCCCCGCAAGGGGTAACTATGGCTACACCTTC	CASSLTGPARGNYGYTF
few	TRBV25-1	TRBD2	TRBJ2-3	TGTGCCAGCAGTGGACTAAGCGGGGGGCGCGGCACAGATACGCAGTATTTT	CASSGLSGGRGTDTQYF
NA	TRBV13	NA	TRBJ1-1	TGTGCCAGCAGCTTGGGGGGGAATTGGAACACTGAAGCTTTCTTT	CASSLGGNWNTEAFF
few	TRBV5-1	NA	TRBJ2-5	TGCGCCAGCCGATACCCCCAAGAGACCCAGTACTTC	CASRYPQETQYF
many	TRBV5-1	NA	TRBJ2-3	TGCGCCAGCAGCTTGGCGCCCAGAAGCACAGATACGCAGTATTTT	CASSLAPRSTDTQYF
few	TRBV5-1	NA	TRBJ1-4	TGCGCCAGCAGAAGAGGTCCCAATGAAAAACTGTTTTTT	CASRRGPNEKLFF
NA	TRBV6-5	NA	TRBJ2-6	TGTGCCAGCAGTAGGGACAACGGGGCCAACGTCCTGACTTTC	CASSRDNGANVLTF
NA	TRBV7-2	TRBD1	TRBJ2-3	TGTGCCAGCAGCTTAGTGGGGACAGGCGGTACAGATACGCAGTATTTT	CASSLVGTGGTDTQYF
few	TRBV4-1	TRBD1	TRBJ1-4	TGCGCCAGCACCGACCAAAGGGACAGGGCTGAAAAACTGTTTTTT	CASTDQRDRAEKLFF
NA	TRBV12-3/TRBV12-4	NA	TRBJ2-2	TGTGCCAGCAGTTTCGAGTGGAACGGGGAGCTGTTTTTT	CASSFEWNGELFF
NA	TRBV5-1	NA	TRBJ2-7	TGCGCCAGCAGCGCCGCAGGGGAACAGTACTTC	CASSAAGEQYF
few	TRBV9	TRBD2	TRBJ2-3	TGTGCCAGCAGCGCCAGGACTAGCGGGGCCCCCTTGCTGCAGTATTTT	CASSARTSGAPLLQYF